Below, 28 T cell receptor beta chains from the same sample are listed, as sequenced in a study of T cell repertoires in cytomegalovirus infection. TCRdb called the reads again in MiXCR, with one record for every CDR3 protein. The sample lists about 360,000 distinct CDR3 sequences, about a sixth occurring once. The source material was PBMCs. Receptors were obtained from a human donor in good health (CMV status not recorded). Some clones in this sample may be carry-over from other donors' samples.

This clonotype was picked up many times. V gene TRBV12-3 or TRBV12-4 combines with J gene TRBJ1-1; D not certain. CDR3 length equals 13 residues. V was shortened by 4 bases and J by 0 bases, with 6 bases between the two germline ends. In DNA form, the CDR3 reads TGTGCCAGCAGTTCGGGAGTGAACACTGAAGCTTTCTTT. The encoded protein is CASSSGVNTEAFF.

This clonotype was counted ten times or more. This chain connects TRBV7-2 to TRBJ2-3; 8 bases line up with TRBD2. The CDR3 contains 13 residues. With 4 bases clipped from V and 14 bases from J, the junction kept 11 bases outside the gene matches. Germline V CDR1 and CDR2: SGHTA, FQGNSA. CDR3 nucleotides: TGTGCCAGCAGCTCAACCCCCGGACTAGCACTGTATTTT. It yields the protein CASSSTPGLALYF.

CDR3 DNA: TGTGCCAGCAGTTTGTGGACAGGGTATCAGCCCCAGCATTTT. Amino acid sequence: CASSLWTGYQPQHF. The chain recombines TRBV27 with TRBJ1-5; 8 bases line up with TRBD1. The CDR3 covers 14 residues. J gave up 5 bases and V 3 bases, and 3 bases lay outside the gene matches. Germline CDR1 is MNHEY and CDR2 is SMNVEV (reference sequence).

CDR3 protein: CASREQYF. The CDR3 DNA is TGCGCCAGCAGGGAGCAGTACTTC. This chain uses TRBV5-1 with TRBJ2-7; D unclear. CDR3 length: 8 residues. The V end was cut by 5 bases, the J end by 7 bases, with 1 base between. Germline CDR1 is SGHRS and CDR2 is YFSETQ.

This clonotype was found a few times. This rearrangement joins TRBV3-1 to TRBJ2-1; D is undetermined. Germline loops: CDR1 LGHDT, CDR2 YNNKEL (reference sequence). Trimming cost V 1 base and J 10 bases, with 11 bases left between them. CDR3 length equals 13 residues. The CDR3 sequence is CASSQGSRREQFF. In DNA form, the CDR3 reads TGTGCCAGCAGCCAAGGTTCAAGAAGGGAGCAGTTCTTC.

This chain links TRBV2 with TRBJ2-5; TRBD1 aligns across 8 bases. The junction had 4 bases not matched to a gene; V was cut back by 6 bases and J by 7 bases. Looked up from germline, CDR1 is SNHLY and CDR2 is FYNNEI. This CDR3 has 12 amino acids. CDR3 sequence: CASRQGEGTQYF. CDR3 nucleotide sequence: TGTGCCAGCAGACAGGGGGAAGGGACCCAGTACTTC.

This clonotype occurred many times. This chain uses TRBV6-1 with TRBJ2-2, with TRBD2 matching over 8 bases. This CDR3 has 17 amino acids. The germline gives CDR1 MNHNS, CDR2 SASEGT. V lost 2 bases and J lost 0; bases outside the gene matches: 5. The CDR3 sequence is CASSEFAGGTNTGELFF. CDR3 bases: TGTGCCAGCAGTGAATTCGCGGGAGGAACGAACACCGGGGAGCTGTTTTTT.

This chain uses TRBV6-5 with TRBJ1-1; 9 positions match TRBD1. From germline, CDR1 is MNHEY and CDR2 SVGAGI. After removal of 6 bases from V and 3 bases from J, the junction contained 5 bases not matched to a gene. The CDR3 spans 14 residues. CDR3 sequence (DNA): TGTGCCAGCAGACCACAGGGGGCGCACACTGAAGCTTTCTTT. Amino acid sequence: CASRPQGAHTEAFF.

The sample holds many counts of this clonotype. The V gene is TRBV12-3 or TRBV12-4, the J gene TRBJ1-2; 10 bases match TRBD1. The junction had 9 bases not matched to a gene; V was cut back by 6 bases and J by 5 bases. The CDR3 totals 15 residues. CDR3: CASSPSTGGLYGYTF. The CDR3 bases are TGTGCCAGCAGCCCCTCGACAGGGGGCCTATATGGCTACACCTTC.

This clonotype was picked up a small number of times. This chain joins TRBV19 and TRBJ2-7, with D possibly being TRBD1 (6 bases). CDR3 length: 14 amino acids. V lost 1 base and J lost 0, with 7 bases in between. Germline V CDR1 and CDR2: LNHDA, SQIVND (reference sequence). This CDR3 is CASSIGQDSYEQYF. CDR3 in DNA: TGTGCCAGTAGTATAGGACAGGACTCCTACGAGCAGTACTTC.

This clonotype was observed many times. This sequence joins TRBV7-3 and TRBJ2-3; 9 positions agree with TRBD1. The CDR3 is 14 residues long. Trimming took 5 bases from V and 4 from J; bases not matched to a gene: 4. Germline V lookup: CDR1 SGHTA, CDR2 FQGTGA. The CDR3 reads CASSPNRGPDTQYF. DNA for the CDR3: TGTGCCAGCAGCCCCAACAGGGGGCCAGATACGCAGTATTTT.

CDR3 DNA: TGTGCCAGCAGCCTTAGCGGGGGCCAATCCTACGAGCAGTACTTC. This encodes CASSLSGGQSYEQYF. The chain combines TRBV7-2 with TRBJ2-7; TRBD2 agrees at 9 bases. Germline-derived CDR1 and CDR2 are SGHTA and FQGNSA. V trimming: 5 bases; J trimming: 1 base; junction bases outside the gene matches: 6. CDR3 size: 15 residues.

This clonotype showed up many times. The CDR3 is CASSLTDGGNGYTF. The CDR3 bases are TGTGCCAGCAGCTTAACCGATGGAGGGAATGGCTACACCTTC. The J gene is TRBJ1-2, the V gene TRBV7-2; D not certain. Germline CDR1 SGHTA, CDR2 FQGNSA. This CDR3 comprises 14 residues. With 2 bases removed from V and 6 bases from J, the gap between germline ends came to 13 bases.

The rearrangement uses TRBV27 and TRBJ1-3; D gene uncertain. CDR1 MNHEY and CDR2 SMNVEV come from the germline V gene (reference sequence). The V gene lost 0 bases and the J gene lost 0 bases, with 6 bases spanning the gap. The CDR3 sequence is 15 residues long. DNA for the CDR3: TGTGCCAGCAGTTTATCCGGGGTCTCTGGAAACACCATATATTTT. Translating gives CASSLSGVSGNTIYF.

The chain couples TRBV11-2 to TRBJ1-1; D ambiguous. The CDR3 has 14 amino acids. Deletions cut 4 bases from V and 0 bases from J, with 9 bases between. The germline V gene has CDR1 SGHAT and CDR2 FQNNGV. For the CDR3, the DNA is TGTGCCAGCAGCTCGTATTCGATGAACACTGAAGCTTTCTTT. Protein sequence: CASSSYSMNTEAFF.

This clonotype was counted ten times or more. The gene calls are TRBV7-6 and TRBJ2-7, with a possible D match to TRBD2 (6 bases). Germline loops: CDR1 SGHVS, CDR2 FNYEAQ. Trimming left V 1 base short and J 7 bases short, with 14 bases between. The CDR3 consists of 14 residues. The CDR3 region has the DNA TGTGCCAGCAGCTTAGTCGCCCGGGCGGGGGAGCAGTACTTC. Translated, it gives CASSLVARAGEQYF.

The table lists this clonotype with a few counts. The genes are TRBV28 and TRBJ2-1; the D is unclear. The ends were cut back, 4 bases at V and 3 bases at J, with 10 bases in the middle. The germline gives CDR1 MDHEN, CDR2 SYDVKM. This CDR3 is 14 amino acids long. In DNA form, the CDR3 reads TGTGCCAGCAGTTCTCAGGCGGTCTACAATGAGCAGTTCTTC. Its translation is CASSSQAVYNEQFF.

This clonotype has only one observation. The chain employs TRBV20-1 and TRBJ2-3; 10 bases line up with TRBD2. The CDR3 totals 18 residues. After removal of 3 bases from V and 4 bases from J, the junction contained 16 bases not matched to a gene. Per the germline V gene, CDR1 is DFQATT and CDR2 is SNEGSKA (reference sequence). The CDR3 sequence: CSASRLAGAGTGADTQYF. CDR3 nucleotides: TGCAGTGCTAGTAGGCTAGCGGGAGCTGGGACTGGGGCAGATACGCAGTATTTT.

There are many counts of this clonotype. The V call is TRBV7-2, the J call TRBJ1-5, with D possibly matching TRBD1 (5 bases). V was cut by 5 bases and J by 4 bases, with 9 bases left in between. The CDR3 is 13 amino acids. Germline CDR1 is SGHTA and CDR2 is FQGNSA. CDR3 residues: CASSGRGNQPQHF. The CDR3 nucleotides are TGTGCCAGCAGCGGACGGGGGAATCAGCCCCAGCATTTT.

This clonotype turned up a few times. The chain is built from TRBV2 and TRBJ2-5; D is tentatively TRBD1 or TRBD2 (7 bases each). V gave up 6 bases and J gave up 7 bases, with 18 bases separating them. The V gene's germline CDR1 is SNHLY and CDR2 FYNNEI. The CDR3 contains 14 residues. The CDR3, as DNA: TGTGCCAGCAGGGGGACAGTTGGGGGGGGGACCCAGTACTTC. Its protein is CASRGTVGGGTQYF.

J is TRBJ2-1 and V is TRBV5-5; possible D gene TRBD1, 5 bases. V gave up 6 bases and J gave up 4 bases, with 14 bases separating them. The CDR3 is 14 amino acids. Germline lookup yields CDR1 SGHKS and CDR2 YYEKEE (reference sequence). Here the CDR3 DNA reads TGTGCCAGCATCAACAGGCCCGGTTACAATGAGCAGTTCTTC. Amino acids: CASINRPGYNEQFF.

V gene TRBV7-9 combines with J gene TRBJ2-2; D not resolved. Per the germline V gene, CDR1 is SEHNR and CDR2 is FQNEAQ (reference sequence). The V gene lost 7 bases and the J gene lost 8 bases, with 8 bases spanning the gap. This CDR3 comprises 11 residues. The CDR3 sequence: CASTSYGELFF. The DNA for the CDR3 is TGTGCCAGCACCTCCTATGGGGAGCTGTTTTTT.

This clonotype has only a few counts. The CDR3 loop reads CASSLTGVTDTQYF. The CDR3 DNA follows: TGTGCCAGCAGCTTGACAGGGGTGACAGATACGCAGTATTTT. The chain joins TRBV7-9 to TRBJ2-3; 8 bases are a match to TRBD1. Trimming removed 3 bases from V and 3 bases from J; junction bases left unmatched: 2. The CDR3 consists of 14 residues. Germline V gives CDR1 SEHNR, CDR2 FQNEAQ (reference sequence). The complete variable domain, with remaining parts taken from reference TRBV7-9 and TRBJ2-3, reads DTGVSQNPRHKITKRGQNVTFRCDPISEHNRLYWYRQTLGQGPEFLTYFQNEAQLEKSRLLSDRFSAERPKGSFSTLEIQRTEQGDSAMYLCASSLTGVTDTQYFGPGTRLTVL.

This clonotype came up many times. The rearrangement links TRBV19 to TRBJ1-5; 7 bases align to TRBD1. The CDR3 is made up of 14 amino acids. CDR1 and CDR2 (germline): LNHDA, SQIVND (reference sequence). V lost 4 bases to trimming and J lost 4 bases; unmatched junction nucleotides: 4. The CDR3 DNA sequence: TGTGCCAGTAGTACCCCAGGGGGGAATCAGCCCCAGCATTTT. Protein product: CASSTPGGNQPQHF. Drawing the rest from reference TRBV19 and TRBJ1-5, the complete variable domain is DGGITQSPKYLFRKEGQNVTLSCEQNLNHDAMYWYRQDPGQGLRLIYYSQIVNDFQKGDIAEGYSVSREKKESFPLTVTSAQKNPTAFYLCASSTPGGNQPQHFGDGTRLSIL.

This clonotype was counted at least ten times. This rearrangement joins TRBV7-6 to TRBJ2-1; 8 bases align to TRBD1. Germline V CDR1 and CDR2: SGHVS, FNYEAQ. J lost 7 bases, V lost 6 bases, and 5 bases had no gene match. The CDR3 is 13 residues long. The CDR3 here is CASRTGVMNEQFF. The CDR3 coding sequence is TGTGCCAGCAGGACAGGGGTTATGAATGAGCAGTTCTTC.

This chain links TRBV12-3 or TRBV12-4 with TRBJ1-1; D gene unclear. Trimming stripped 6 bases from V and 0 bases from J, with 8 bases between. The CDR3 extends over 13 amino acids. CDR3 in amino acids: CASSPNLNTEAFF. In DNA, the CDR3 is TGTGCCAGCAGCCCCAATTTGAACACTGAAGCTTTCTTT.

V gene TRBV10-3 combines with J gene TRBJ1-1; TRBD1 might be the D (5 bases). CDR3 length: 14 amino acids. Germline values: CDR1 ENHRY, CDR2 SYGVKD. Trimming removed 3 bases at V and 1 base at J, with 9 bases between. CDR3 nucleotide sequence: TGTGCCATCAGTGATAGGACACAGAACACTGAAGCTTTCTTT. It codes for CAISDRTQNTEAFF.

With regard to this clonotype: Since the CDR3 does not end with the conserved phenylalanine or tryptophan, this likely comes from a read error. This chain connects TRBV7-2 to TRBJ2-3, with D possibly being TRBD2 (6 bases). The CDR3 has 16 amino acids. Trimming cost V 5 bases and J 1 base, with 16 bases left between them. Germline CDR1 and CDR2: SGHTA and FQGNSA. The CDR3 spells CASSPGPPGGTDTQYV. The CDR3 DNA reads TGTGCCAGCAGCCCTGGCCCTCCGGGGGGCACAGATACGCAGTATGTT.